The entry that follows covers one T cell receptor (beta chain) sequence. The junction had 6 bases not matched to a gene; V was cut back by 5 bases and J by 3 bases. Germline CDR1 reads LNHDA; CDR2 reads SQIVND (reference sequence). There are 15 residues in the CDR3. Authors' methods: Researchers report that nucleated cell counts were estimated from reference gene primer amplification. The repertoire was sequenced with immunoSEQ multiplex PCR; TCRdb's copy has only in-frame clones and lacks some. The V and J calls and clone size are taken from that table; D and trimming were inferred from the DNA. This sample has some 220,000 clones; approximately 84% occur once, and the top ten carry 2% to 2.5%. This entry comes from a study of blood T cell repertoires in COVID-19. Study context: Samples taken during acute and convalescent COVID-19 were collected in the United States, Italy and Spain. PBMCs, B-cell-depleted T cells, or T cells were the source of the cDNA or gDNA that made up the material.

The sample consisted of peripheral blood. This receptor was identified in a woman aged 55-75 years with acute or convalescent COVID-19. The gene calls are TRBV19 and TRBJ2-1; 8 bases fit TRBD2. CDR3 sequence reads: CASSGGGGLYNEQFF. For the CDR3, the DNA is TGTGCCAGTAGTGGAGGCGGGGGGCTCTACAATGAGCAGTTCTTC.